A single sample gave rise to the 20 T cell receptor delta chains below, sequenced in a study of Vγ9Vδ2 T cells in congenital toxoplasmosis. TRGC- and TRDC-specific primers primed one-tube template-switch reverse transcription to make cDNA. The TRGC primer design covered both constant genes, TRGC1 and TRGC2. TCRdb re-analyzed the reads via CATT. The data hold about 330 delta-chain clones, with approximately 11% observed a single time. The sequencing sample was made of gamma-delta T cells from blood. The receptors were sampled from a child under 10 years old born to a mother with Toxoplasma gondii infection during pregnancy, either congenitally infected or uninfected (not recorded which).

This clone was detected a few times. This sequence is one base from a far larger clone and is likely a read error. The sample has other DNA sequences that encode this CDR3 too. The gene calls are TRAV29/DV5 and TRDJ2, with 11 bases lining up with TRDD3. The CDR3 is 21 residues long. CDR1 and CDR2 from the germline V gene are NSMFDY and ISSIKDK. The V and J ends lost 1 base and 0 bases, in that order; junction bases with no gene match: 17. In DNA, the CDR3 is TGTGCAGCAAGCCCCCCCCTTGGGGGATACGGCGCCTTTCCTTTGACAGCACAACTCTTCTTT. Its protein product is CAASPPLGGYGAFPLTAQLFF.

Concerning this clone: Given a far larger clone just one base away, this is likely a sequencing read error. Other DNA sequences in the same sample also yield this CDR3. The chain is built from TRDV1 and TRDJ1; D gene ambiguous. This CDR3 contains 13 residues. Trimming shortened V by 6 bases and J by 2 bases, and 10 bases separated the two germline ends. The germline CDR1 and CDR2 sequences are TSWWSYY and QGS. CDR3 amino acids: CALGTDGTDKLIF. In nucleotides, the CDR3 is TGTGCTCTTGGTACAGACGGGACCGATAAACTCATCTTT.

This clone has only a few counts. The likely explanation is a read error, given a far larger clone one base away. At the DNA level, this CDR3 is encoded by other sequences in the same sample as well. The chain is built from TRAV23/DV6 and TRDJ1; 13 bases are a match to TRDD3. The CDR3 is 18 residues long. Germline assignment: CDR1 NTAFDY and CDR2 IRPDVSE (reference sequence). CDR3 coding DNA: TGTGCTGTGTCGTGGATGTACTGGGGGATACGTGGTACCGATAAACTCATCTTT. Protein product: CAVSWMYWGIRGTDKLIF.

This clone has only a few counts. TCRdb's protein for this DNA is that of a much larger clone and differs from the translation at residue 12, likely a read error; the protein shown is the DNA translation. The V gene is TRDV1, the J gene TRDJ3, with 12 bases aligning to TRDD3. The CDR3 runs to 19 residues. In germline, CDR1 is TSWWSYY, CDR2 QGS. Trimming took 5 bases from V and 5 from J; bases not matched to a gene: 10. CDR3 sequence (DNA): TGTGCTCTTGGGACCAAGGACTGGGGGATACCCCGGGACACCCGACAGATGTTTTTC. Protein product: CALGTKDWGIPRDTRQMFF.

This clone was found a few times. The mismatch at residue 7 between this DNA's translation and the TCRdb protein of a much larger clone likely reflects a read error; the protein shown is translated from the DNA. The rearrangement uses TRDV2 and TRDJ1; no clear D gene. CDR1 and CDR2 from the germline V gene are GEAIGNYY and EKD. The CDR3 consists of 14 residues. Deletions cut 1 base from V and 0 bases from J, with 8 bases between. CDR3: CACDTGAYTDKLIF. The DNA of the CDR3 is TGTGCCTGTGACACGGGAGCATACACCGATAAACTCATCTTT.

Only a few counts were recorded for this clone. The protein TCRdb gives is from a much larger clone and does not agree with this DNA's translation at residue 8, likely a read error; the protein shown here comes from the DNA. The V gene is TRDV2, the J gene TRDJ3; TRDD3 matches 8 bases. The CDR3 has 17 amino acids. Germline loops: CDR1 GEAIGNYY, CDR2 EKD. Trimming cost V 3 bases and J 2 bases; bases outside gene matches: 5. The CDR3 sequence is CACDVLGGTWDTRQMFF. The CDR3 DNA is TGTGCCTGTGACGTACTGGGGGGTACCTGGGACACCCGACAGATGTTTTTC.

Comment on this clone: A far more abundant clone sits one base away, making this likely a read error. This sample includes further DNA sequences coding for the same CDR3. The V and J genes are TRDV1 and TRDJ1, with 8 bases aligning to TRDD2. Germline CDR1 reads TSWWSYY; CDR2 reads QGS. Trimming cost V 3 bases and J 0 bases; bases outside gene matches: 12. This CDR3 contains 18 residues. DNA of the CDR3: TGTGCTCTTGGGGAGCTTCCTACGTTACTGGGATACACCGATAAACTCATCTTT. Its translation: CALGELPTLLGYTDKLIF.

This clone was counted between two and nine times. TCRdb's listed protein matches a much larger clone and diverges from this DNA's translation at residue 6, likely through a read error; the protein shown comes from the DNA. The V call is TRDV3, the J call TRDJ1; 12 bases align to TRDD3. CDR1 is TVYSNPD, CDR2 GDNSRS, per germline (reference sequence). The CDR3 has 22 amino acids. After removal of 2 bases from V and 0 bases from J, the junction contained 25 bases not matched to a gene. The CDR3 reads CAFSLATFLRVLGDTYTDKLIF. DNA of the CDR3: TGTGCCTTTTCCCTCGCGACCTTCCTACGCGTACTGGGGGATACCTACACCGATAAACTCATCTTT. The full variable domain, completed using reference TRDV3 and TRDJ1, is CDKVTQSSPDQTVASGSEVVLLCTYDTVYSNPDLFWYRIRPDYSFQFVFYGDNSRSEGADFTQGRFSVKHILTQKAFHLVISPVRTEDSATYYCAFSLATFLRVLGDTYTDKLIFGKGTRVTVEP.

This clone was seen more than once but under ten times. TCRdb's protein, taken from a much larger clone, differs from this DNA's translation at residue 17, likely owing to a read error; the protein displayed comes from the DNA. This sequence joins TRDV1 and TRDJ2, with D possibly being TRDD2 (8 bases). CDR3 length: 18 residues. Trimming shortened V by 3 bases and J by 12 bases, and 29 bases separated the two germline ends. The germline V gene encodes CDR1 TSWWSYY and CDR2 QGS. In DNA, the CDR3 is TGTGCTCTTGGGGAGCTTCCTACGTTACTGGGGTACACCGATAAACTCTTCTTT. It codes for CALGELPTLLGYTDKLFF.

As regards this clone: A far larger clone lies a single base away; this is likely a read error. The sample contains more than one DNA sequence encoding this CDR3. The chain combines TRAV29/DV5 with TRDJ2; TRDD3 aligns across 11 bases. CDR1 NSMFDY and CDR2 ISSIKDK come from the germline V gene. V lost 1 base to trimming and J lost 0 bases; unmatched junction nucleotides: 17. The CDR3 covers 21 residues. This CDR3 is CAASPPLGGYGAFPLTAQLFF. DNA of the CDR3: TGTGCAGCAAGCCCCCCCCTTGGGGGATACGGTGCATTTCCTTTGACAGCACAACTCTTCTTT.

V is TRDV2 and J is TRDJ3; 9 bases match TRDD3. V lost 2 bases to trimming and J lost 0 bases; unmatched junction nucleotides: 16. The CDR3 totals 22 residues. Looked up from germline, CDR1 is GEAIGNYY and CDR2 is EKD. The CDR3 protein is CACDKKKKILGIRSWDTRQMFF. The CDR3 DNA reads TGTGCCTGTGACAAAAAAAAAAAAATACTGGGGATACGCTCCTGGGACACCCGACAGATGTTTTTC.

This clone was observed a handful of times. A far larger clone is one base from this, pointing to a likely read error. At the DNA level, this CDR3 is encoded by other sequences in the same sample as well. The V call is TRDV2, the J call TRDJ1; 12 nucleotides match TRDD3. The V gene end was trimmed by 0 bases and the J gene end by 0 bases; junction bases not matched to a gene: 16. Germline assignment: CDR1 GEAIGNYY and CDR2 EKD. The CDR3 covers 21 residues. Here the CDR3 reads CACDTFFRLGDTRMYTDKLIF. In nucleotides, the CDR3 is TGTGCCTGTGACACCTTCTTCCGACTGGGGGATACACGGATGTACACCGATAAACTCATCTTT.

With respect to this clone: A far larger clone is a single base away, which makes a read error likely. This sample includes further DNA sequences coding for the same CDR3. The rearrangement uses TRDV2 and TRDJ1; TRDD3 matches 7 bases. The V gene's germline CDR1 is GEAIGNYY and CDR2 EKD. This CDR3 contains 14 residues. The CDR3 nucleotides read TGTGCCTGTGACCCCATGGGGGACACAGATAAACTCATCTTT. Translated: CACDPMGDTDKLIF.

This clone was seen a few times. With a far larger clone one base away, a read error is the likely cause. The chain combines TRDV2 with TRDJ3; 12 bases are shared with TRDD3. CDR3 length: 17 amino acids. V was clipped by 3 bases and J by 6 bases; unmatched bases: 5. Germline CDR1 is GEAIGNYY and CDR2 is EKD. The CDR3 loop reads CACDVLGDTLDTRQMFF. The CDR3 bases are TGTGCCTGTGACGTACTGGGGGATACCTTGGACACCCGACAGATGTTTTTC.

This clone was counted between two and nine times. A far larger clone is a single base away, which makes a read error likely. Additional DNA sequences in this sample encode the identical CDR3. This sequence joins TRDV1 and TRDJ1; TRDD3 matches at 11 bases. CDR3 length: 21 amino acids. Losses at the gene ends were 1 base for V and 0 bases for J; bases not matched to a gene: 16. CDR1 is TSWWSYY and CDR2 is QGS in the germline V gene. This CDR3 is CALGEHSYVGTGGYDTDKLIF. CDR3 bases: TGTGCTCTTGGGGAACATTCCTACGTTGGTACTGGGGGATATGACACCGATAAACTCATCTTT.

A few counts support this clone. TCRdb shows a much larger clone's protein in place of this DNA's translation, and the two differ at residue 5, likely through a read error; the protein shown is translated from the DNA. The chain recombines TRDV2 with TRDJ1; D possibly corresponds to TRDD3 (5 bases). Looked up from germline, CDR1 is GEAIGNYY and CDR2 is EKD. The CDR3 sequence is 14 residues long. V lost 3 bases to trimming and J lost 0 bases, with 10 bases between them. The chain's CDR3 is CACDSGSYTDKLIF. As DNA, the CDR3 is TGTGCCTGTGACTCGGGATCATACACCGATAAACTCATCTTT.

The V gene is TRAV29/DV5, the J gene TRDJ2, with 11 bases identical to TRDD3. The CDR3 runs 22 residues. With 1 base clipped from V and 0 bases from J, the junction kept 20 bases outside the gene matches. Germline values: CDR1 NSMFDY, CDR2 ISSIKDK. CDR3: CAASPPPLGGYGAFPLTAQLFF. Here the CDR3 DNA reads TGTGCAGCAAGCCCCCCCCCCCTTGGGGGATACGGTGCCTTTCCTTTGACAGCACAACTCTTCTTT. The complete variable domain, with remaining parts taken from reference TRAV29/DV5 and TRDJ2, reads DQQVKQNSPSLSVQEGRISILNCDYTNSMFDYFLWYKKYPAEGPTFLISISSIKDKNEDGRFTVFLNKSAKHLSLHIVPSQPGDSAVYFCAASPPPLGGYGAFPLTAQLFFGKGTQLIVEP.

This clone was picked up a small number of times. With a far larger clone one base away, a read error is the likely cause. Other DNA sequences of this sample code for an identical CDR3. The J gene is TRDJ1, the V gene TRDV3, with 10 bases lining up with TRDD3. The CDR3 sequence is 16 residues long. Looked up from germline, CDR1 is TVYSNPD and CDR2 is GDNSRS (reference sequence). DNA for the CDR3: TGCGCCTTTGGCTACGTACTGGGGGATTCTTCCGATAAACTCATCTTT. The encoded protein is CAFGYVLGDSSDKLIF.

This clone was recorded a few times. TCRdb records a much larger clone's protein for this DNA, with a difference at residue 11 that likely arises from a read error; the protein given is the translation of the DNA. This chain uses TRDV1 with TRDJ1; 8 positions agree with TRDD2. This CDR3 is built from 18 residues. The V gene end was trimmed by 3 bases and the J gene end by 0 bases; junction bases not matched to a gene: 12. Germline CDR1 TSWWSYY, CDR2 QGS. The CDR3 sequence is CALGELPTLLWYTDKLIF. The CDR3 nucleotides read TGTGCTCTTGGGGAGCTTCCTACGTTACTGTGGTACACCGATAAACTCATCTTT.

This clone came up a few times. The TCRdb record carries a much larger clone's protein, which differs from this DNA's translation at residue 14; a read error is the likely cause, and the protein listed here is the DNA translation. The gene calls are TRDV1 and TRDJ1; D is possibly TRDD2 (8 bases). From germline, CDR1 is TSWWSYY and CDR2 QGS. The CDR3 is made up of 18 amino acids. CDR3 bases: TGTGCTCTTGGGGAGCTTCCTACGTTACTGGGGTACACCAATAAACTCATCTTT. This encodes CALGELPTLLGYTNKLIF.